The 24 T cell receptor beta chains given below trace back to one sample, sequenced in a study of blood T cell repertoires in COVID-19. Clones were sequenced by immunoSEQ multiplex PCR, and TCRdb holds only the in-frame ones, with some missing. The sample holds 200,000 to 300,000 clones, approximately 83% seen once. Material: peripheral blood. These receptors were obtained from a human donor in a cohort sampled during active COVID-19.

The V and J genes are TRBV18 and TRBJ2-5, with a possible D match to TRBD1 (6 bases). The V and J ends lost 3 bases and 4 bases respectively, with 12 bases between them. Germline lookup yields CDR1 KGHSH and CDR2 LQKENI. CDR3 length: 14 amino acids. The CDR3 coding sequence is TGTGCCAGCTCACCGGGACACCGGAGAGAGACCCAGTACTTC. It translates to CASSPGHRRETQYF.

The chain carries TRBV6-1 and TRBJ1-5; 9 nucleotides agree with TRBD1. The CDR3 is 15 amino acids. V gave up 2 bases and J gave up 5 bases; unmatched junction bases: 4. The V gene's germline CDR1 is MNHNS and CDR2 SASEGT. The CDR3 DNA is TGTGCCAGCAGTGAAAGGGGACAGGGTCATCAGCCCCAGCATTTT. Translating it yields CASSERGQGHQPQHF.

This clone was seen a few times. This chain connects TRBV5-1 to TRBJ1-6; TRBD1 matches at 8 bases. Looked up from germline, CDR1 is SGHRS and CDR2 is YFSETQ. The ends lost 4 bases at V and 5 bases at J; junction bases unmatched: 8. The CDR3 is 16 residues long. The CDR3 bases are TGCGCCAGCAGCCTAGGGACAGGTTGGAATAATTCACCCCTCCACTTT. Protein product: CASSLGTGWNNSPLHF.

This clone was seen only once. V and J are TRBV14 and TRBJ1-1; TRBD1 might be the D (5 bases). The CDR3 is 14 residues long. Looked up from germline, CDR1 is SGHDN and CDR2 is FVKESK. The V end was cut by 6 bases, the J end by 4 bases, with 15 bases between. The CDR3 nucleotides read TGTGCCAGCAGTCTCGGGGGGTGGGGCACTGAAGCTTTCTTT. Translated: CASSLGGWGTEAFF.

This clone was seen only once. J is TRBJ2-7 and V is TRBV19; D possibly corresponds to TRBD1 (6 bases). V shed 6 bases and J shed 4 bases, with 16 bases lying between them. Looked up from germline, CDR1 is LNHDA and CDR2 is SQIVND (reference sequence). The CDR3 covers 14 residues. The CDR3: CASSRQGLRYEQYF. CDR3 nucleotide sequence: TGTGCCAGTAGCCGGCAGGGGTTGAGATACGAGCAGTACTTC.

The chain is built from TRBV6-1 and TRBJ1-1; D is unresolved. Trimming cost V 2 bases and J 3 bases, with 7 bases left between them. Germline-derived CDR1 and CDR2 are MNHNS and SASEGT. This CDR3 comprises 13 residues. CDR3 sequence reads: CASSEILDTEAFF. The CDR3 DNA follows: TGTGCCAGCAGTGAAATCCTTGACACTGAAGCTTTCTTT.

V usage is TRBV5-1 and J usage is TRBJ2-1, with 12 bases aligning to TRBD2. In germline, CDR1 is SGHRS, CDR2 YFSETQ. With 6 bases clipped from V and 9 bases from J, the junction kept 13 bases outside the gene matches. The CDR3 sequence is 16 residues long. As DNA, the CDR3 is TGCGCCAGCACATCCGCGCTAGCGGGGGGGCCAGGTGAGCAGTTCTTC. Its translation is CASTSALAGGPGEQFF.

The gene calls are TRBV11-2 and TRBJ2-7; D is possibly TRBD2 (5 bases). This CDR3 is 14 amino acids long. Trimming took 6 bases from V and 4 from J, leaving 16 bases between them. In germline, CDR1 is SGHAT, CDR2 FQNNGV. DNA of the CDR3: TGTGCCAGCAGAACCGTAGGGAGCCGGTACGAGCAGTACTTC. Amino acid sequence: CASRTVGSRYEQYF.

J is TRBJ2-7 and V is TRBV29-1; TRBD1 matches 12 bases. The CDR3 has 15 amino acids. Per the germline V gene, CDR1 is SQVTM and CDR2 is ANQGSEA. With 2 bases clipped from V and 6 bases from J, the junction kept 8 bases outside the gene matches. As DNA, the CDR3 is TGCAGCGTTGAAAGGCTACCGGGACAGGGGGCCGAGCAGTACTTC. Its translation is CSVERLPGQGAEQYF.

The V and J genes are TRBV6-6 and TRBJ1-2, with 8 bases lining up with TRBD1. Germline V gene data show CDR1 as MNHNY and CDR2 as SVGAGI (reference sequence). The ends lost 5 bases at V and 7 bases at J; junction bases unmatched: 12. The length of the CDR3 is 15 residues. The DNA for the CDR3 is TGTGCCAGCAGTCCAAGGCCCCAGGGGGCAAGTGGCTACACCTTC. Translating gives CASSPRPQGASGYTF.

The V call is TRBV24-1, the J call TRBJ1-1; D gene ambiguous. Germline loops: CDR1 KGHDR, CDR2 SFDVKD. The CDR3 covers 13 residues. V shed 0 bases and J shed 7 bases, with 8 bases lying between them. Here the CDR3 DNA reads TGTGCCACCAGTGATTTGTCTTGGAGTGAAGCTTTCTTT. Translation: CATSDLSWSEAFF.

The chain recombines TRBV15 with TRBJ2-3; tentatively, D is TRBD2 (7 bases). CDR3 size: 16 residues. V was clipped by 2 bases and J by 5 bases, with 17 bases between them. Germline assignment: CDR1 LNHNV and CDR2 YYDKDF (reference sequence). CDR3 protein: CATSRFFQGRGDTQYF. The DNA for the CDR3 is TGTGCCACCAGCAGATTCTTCCAGGGGAGGGGAGATACGCAGTATTTT.

This chain uses TRBV6-5 with TRBJ2-7, with TRBD1 matching over 9 bases. The CDR3 has 14 amino acids. The V gene end was trimmed by 5 bases and the J gene end by 2 bases; junction bases not matched to a gene: 4. In germline, CDR1 is MNHEY, CDR2 SVGAGI. DNA of the CDR3: TGTGCCAGCAGTAAGGGACAGGGTGCCTACGAGCAGTACTTC. Translated, it gives CASSKGQGAYEQYF.

In this sample, this clone turned up once. The V and J genes are TRBV2 and TRBJ2-7, with TRBD2 matching 14 bases. CDR3 size: 16 residues. V lost 2 bases to trimming and J lost 4 bases; unmatched junction nucleotides: 4. In germline, CDR1 is SNHLY, CDR2 FYNNEI. CDR3 amino acids: CASSELGTSGSYEQYF. CDR3 DNA: TGTGCCAGCAGTGAACTGGGGACTAGCGGGAGTTACGAGCAGTACTTC. The full variable domain, rest sourced from reference TRBV2 and TRBJ2-7, is EPEVTQTPSHQVTQMGQEVILRCVPISNHLYFYWYRQILGQKVEFLVSFYNNEISEKSEIFDDQFSVERPDGSNFTLKIRSTKLEDSAMYFCASSELGTSGSYEQYFGPGTRLTVT.

The chain is built from TRBV7-9 and TRBJ1-3; unclear D gene. CDR1 SEHNR and CDR2 FQNEAQ come from the germline V gene (reference sequence). The CDR3 is 12 amino acids. V was clipped by 4 bases and J by 4 bases, with 5 bases between them. CDR3 DNA: TGTGCCAGCAGCTCGGAGGGAAACACCATATATTTT. It specifies CASSSEGNTIYF. Looking up the rest from reference TRBV7-9 and TRBJ1-3 gives the full variable domain: DTGVSQNPRHKITKRGQNVTFRCDPISEHNRLYWYRQTLGQGPEFLTYFQNEAQLEKSRLLSDRFSAERPKGSFSTLEIQRTEQGDSAMYLCASSSEGNTIYFGEGSWLTVV.

The V gene is TRBV25-1, the J gene TRBJ1-1; D ambiguous. The CDR3 consists of 14 residues. Trimming left V 3 bases short and J 5 bases short, with 13 bases between. Per germline, CDR1 MGHDK and CDR2 SYGVNS. Here the CDR3 reads CASSDYSRSTEAFF. CDR3 nucleotide sequence: TGTGCCAGCAGTGACTACAGTCGTAGTACTGAAGCTTTCTTT.

The rearrangement uses TRBV10-3 and TRBJ2-6; D remains unclear. The CDR3 length is 16 residues. CDR1 and CDR2 (germline): ENHRY, SYGVKD. V was trimmed by 7 bases and J by 1 base, leaving 14 bases between them. CDR3 sequence reads: CAIKQSAISGANVLTF. The CDR3 DNA reads TGTGCCATCAAGCAGAGCGCAATTTCTGGGGCCAACGTCCTGACTTTC.

This clone was detected many times. The V call is TRBV27, the J call TRBJ2-1; D possibly corresponds to TRBD1 (6 bases). This CDR3 is built from 17 residues. CDR1 MNHEY and CDR2 SMNVEV come from the germline V gene (reference sequence). V was cut by 5 bases and J by 2 bases, with 19 bases left in between. This chain's CDR3 is CASSITGYPSPYNEQFF. CDR3 nucleotide sequence: TGTGCCAGCAGTATTACAGGGTACCCTTCCCCCTACAATGAGCAGTTCTTC.

The chain links TRBV6-5 to TRBJ2-3, with 10 positions matching TRBD2. The CDR3 runs 15 residues. Trimming removed 6 bases from V and 6 bases from J; junction bases left unmatched: 9. Germline CDR1 reads MNHEY; CDR2 reads SVGAGI. The chain's CDR3 is CASRRAGGPLDTQYF. The CDR3 DNA follows: TGTGCCAGCAGGCGAGCGGGAGGGCCGTTGGATACGCAGTATTTT.

V and J are TRBV5-1 and TRBJ2-1, with D possibly TRBD1 on 6 matching bases. CDR3 length: 13 residues. The V and J ends lost 5 bases and 7 bases respectively, with 13 bases between them. Per germline, CDR1 SGHRS and CDR2 YFSETQ. CDR3 sequence (DNA): TGCGCCAGCAGTCATGACCAGGGGAATGAGCAGTTCTTC. Protein: CASSHDQGNEQFF.

The chain links TRBV6-6 to TRBJ2-7; weak D call: TRBD2 (7 bases). Germline assignment: CDR1 MNHNY and CDR2 SVGAGI (reference sequence). Trimming shortened V by 7 bases and J by 0 bases, and 13 bases separated the two germline ends. The CDR3 spans 14 residues. In nucleotides, the CDR3 is TGTGCCAGCACAGAAAGGGGGGGCTCCTACGAGCAGTACTTC. Translated: CASTERGGSYEQYF.

The rearrangement joins TRBV9 to TRBJ2-7, with D unclear. The V end lost 4 bases, the J end lost 5 bases, and 19 bases lay between the germline ends. This CDR3 contains 15 residues. Germline V lookup: CDR1 SGDLS, CDR2 YYNGEE. The CDR3 sequence is CASSPHGAGLNEQYF. The CDR3 DNA is TGTGCCAGCAGCCCCCATGGCGCAGGCTTAAACGAGCAGTACTTC.

J is TRBJ1-5 and V is TRBV6-1; D is undetermined. The CDR3 extends over 16 amino acids. Germline V gives CDR1 MNHNS, CDR2 SASEGT. V lost 2 bases and J lost 0, with 11 bases in between. The CDR3 nucleotides are TGTGCCAGCAGTGAATGGGCAGTTTATAGCAATCAGCCCCAGCATTTT. It yields the protein CASSEWAVYSNQPQHF.

The chain is built from TRBV29-1 and TRBJ2-7; D uncertain. Germline CDR1 SQVTM, CDR2 ANQGSEA. With 2 bases removed from V and 6 bases from J, the gap between germline ends came to 8 bases. The CDR3 consists of 11 residues. DNA for the CDR3: TGCAGCGTTGAACAACCCGGCGAGCAGTACTTC. Translating it yields CSVEQPGEQYF.